The clone carrying this T cell receptor (beta chain) was detected only a few times. The sample comes from a study of blood T cell repertoires in COVID-19. The V end lost 4 bases, the J end lost 4 bases, and 14 bases lay between the germline ends. Germline CDR1 SGHVS, CDR2 FNYEAQ. The CDR3 contains 15 residues. Methods used by the authors: Estimated nucleated cell counts came from reference gene primer amplification. Method: immunoSEQ multiplex PCR; TCRdb's copy keeps in-frame clones and lacks some. V and J calls and clone size follow that table, whereas D and trimming were derived from the DNA. This table has roughly 250,000 clones, roughly three quarters appearing once.

Input material: peripheral blood. The receptor's source is a woman in her thirties or forties with active or convalescent COVID-19. V is TRBV7-6 and J is TRBJ2-1; D may be TRBD2 (6 bases). The CDR3, as DNA: TGTGCCAGCAGCTCGGGGGAGGTAGTGTACAATGAGCAGTTCTTC. Its protein product is CASSSGEVVYNEQFF.